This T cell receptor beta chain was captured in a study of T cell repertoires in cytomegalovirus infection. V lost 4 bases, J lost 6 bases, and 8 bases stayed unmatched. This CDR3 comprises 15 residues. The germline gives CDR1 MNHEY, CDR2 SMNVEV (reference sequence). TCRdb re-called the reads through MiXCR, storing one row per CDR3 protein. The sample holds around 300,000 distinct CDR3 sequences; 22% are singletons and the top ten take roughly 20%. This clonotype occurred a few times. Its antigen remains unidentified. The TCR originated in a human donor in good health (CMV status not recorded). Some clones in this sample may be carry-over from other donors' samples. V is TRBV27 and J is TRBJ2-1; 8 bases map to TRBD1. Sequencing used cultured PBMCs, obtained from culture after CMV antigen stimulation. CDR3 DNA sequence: TGTGCCAGCAGTTGGCAACAGGGGGGAATCAATGAGCAGTTCTTC. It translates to CASSWQQGGINEQFF.